Below, 15 T cell receptor beta chains from the same sample are listed, as sequenced in a study of breast tumors, draining lymph nodes, adjacent tissues. TCRdb re-derived calls from the multiplex PCR reads in MiXCR, one entry per CDR3 protein. The sample contains about 12,000 distinct CDR3 sequences, approximately 55% of which appear only once. Sequenced sample: breast tumor tissue. The receptors originated from a female donor with breast cancer. Some clones in this sample may be carry-over from other donors' samples.

This clonotype has just a few counts. The J gene is TRBJ2-1, the V gene TRBV20-1; TRBD2 is a possible D gene (6 bases). Trimming stripped 0 bases from V and 0 bases from J, with 9 bases between. This CDR3 comprises 15 residues. Germline CDR1 reads DFQATT; CDR2 reads SNEGSKA (reference sequence). The CDR3 sequence: CSARDTGSSYNEQFF. CDR3 nucleotides: TGCAGTGCTAGAGATACCGGGAGCTCCTACAATGAGCAGTTCTTC.

In its sample, this clonotype was seen once. The chain has TRBV6-5 and TRBJ1-2; D ambiguous. V lost 6 bases, J lost 2 bases, and 16 bases lay in between. Germline-derived CDR1 and CDR2 are MNHEY and SVGAGI. This CDR3 is built from 15 residues. The CDR3: CASSLEPQANYGYTF. For the CDR3, the DNA is TGTGCCAGCAGCTTAGAGCCCCAAGCCAACTATGGCTACACCTTC.

This clonotype was seen many times. The genes are TRBV9 and TRBJ2-3; D is perhaps TRBD2 (6 bases). This CDR3 comprises 15 residues. Trimming shortened V by 0 bases and J by 6 bases, and 14 bases separated the two germline ends. Germline V gives CDR1 SGDLS, CDR2 YYNGEE. CDR3 nucleotides: TGTGCCAGCAGCGTAGGGGGACTCACGCTGGATACGCAGTATTTT. Protein sequence: CASSVGGLTLDTQYF. The variable domain in full, with the rest retrieved from reference TRBV9 and TRBJ2-3, is DSGVTQTPKHLITATGQRVTLRCSPRSGDLSVYWYQQSLDQGLQFLIQYYNGEERAKGNILERFSAQQFPDLHSELNLSSLELGDSALYFCASSVGGLTLDTQYFGPGTRLTVL.

This clonotype was observed a few times. The chain combines TRBV6-5 with TRBJ2-5; 7 bases map to TRBD2. The CDR3 has 14 amino acids. Per the germline V gene, CDR1 is MNHEY and CDR2 is SVGAGI. The junction had 4 bases not matched to a gene; V was cut back by 4 bases and J by 2 bases. CDR3 DNA sequence: TGTGCCAGCAGTTCCTCGGGGGGTCAAGAGACCCAGTACTTC. This codes for CASSSSGGQETQYF.

This clonotype has ten or more counts. The chain has TRBV2 and TRBJ1-1; D possibly corresponds to TRBD1 (5 bases). This CDR3 spans 13 amino acids. Germline V gene data show CDR1 as SNHLY and CDR2 as FYNNEI. Deletions cut 2 bases from V and 6 bases from J, with 10 bases between. CDR3 sequence (DNA): TGTGCCAGCAGTGAACGGGGGAGGGCTGAAGCTTTCTTT. This gives the protein CASSERGRAEAFF.

This clonotype was picked up a small number of times. The chain joins TRBV19 to TRBJ1-3; maybe TRBD1 (6 bases). This CDR3 contains 17 residues. Germline CDR1 reads LNHDA; CDR2 reads SQIVND (reference sequence). V was clipped by 5 bases and J by 1 base, with 18 bases between them. The CDR3, as DNA: TGTGCCAGTAGTCAAACCCAACAGGGCTATTCTGGAAACACCATATATTTT. This sequence encodes CASSQTQQGYSGNTIYF. Together with reference TRBV19 and TRBJ1-3, the CDR3 gives the full variable domain: DGGITQSPKYLFRKEGQNVTLSCEQNLNHDAMYWYRQDPGQGLRLIYYSQIVNDFQKGDIAEGYSVSREKKESFPLTVTSAQKNPTAFYLCASSQTQQGYSGNTIYFGEGSWLTVV.

This clonotype was counted many times. V gene TRBV28 combines with J gene TRBJ2-3; D may be TRBD1 or TRBD2 (6 bases each). Per the germline V gene, CDR1 is MDHEN and CDR2 is SYDVKM. Trimming pared 6 bases from V and 3 bases from J, leaving 13 bases between. This CDR3 region has 14 residues. The CDR3 spells CASSPGARTDTQYF. The CDR3 DNA follows: TGTGCCAGCAGCCCGGGGGCCCGGACAGATACGCAGTATTTT.

The chain carries TRBV7-9 and TRBJ2-7; 10 nucleotides line up with TRBD2. This CDR3 has 14 residues. The germline V gene has CDR1 SEHNR and CDR2 FQNEAQ (reference sequence). With 5 bases clipped from V and 3 bases from J, the junction kept 4 bases outside the gene matches. The CDR3 sequence: CASSPSGRGYEQYF. CDR3 sequence (DNA): TGTGCCAGCAGCCCTAGCGGGAGAGGCTACGAGCAGTACTTC. The whole variable domain, remainder taken from reference TRBV7-9 and TRBJ2-7, is DTGVSQNPRHKITKRGQNVTFRCDPISEHNRLYWYRQTLGQGPEFLTYFQNEAQLEKSRLLSDRFSAERPKGSFSTLEIQRTEQGDSAMYLCASSPSGRGYEQYFGPGTRLTVT.

This clonotype was seen only a few times. The DNA is left out, because the CDR3 cannot be placed on it with certainty; the CDR3 is given as TCRdb lists it. This chain links TRBV7-9 with TRBJ2-7; TRBD1 is taken as the D call from the table, unchecked against the DNA. Inclusive of both ends, the CDR3 amounts to 15 amino acids. Per the germline V gene, CDR1 is SEHNR and CDR2 is FQNEAQ (reference sequence). CDR3 region: CASSLVGDGAGEQHF.

The sample holds a few counts of this clonotype. V is TRBV24-1 and J is TRBJ2-7; D unresolved. Germline CDR1 KGHDR, CDR2 SFDVKD. The CDR3 loop spans 15 amino acids. The V end was cut by 3 bases, the J end by 0 bases, with 11 bases between. CDR3 loop: CATSDPARGSYEQYF. CDR3 nucleotide sequence: TGTGCCACCAGTGATCCGGCCAGAGGCTCCTACGAGCAGTACTTC.

V and J are TRBV11-3 and TRBJ1-6; tentatively, D is TRBD1 (5 bases). The V end lost 4 bases, the J end lost 7 bases, and 8 bases lay between the germline ends. The CDR3 contains 13 residues. From germline, CDR1 is SGHNT and CDR2 YENEEA. CDR3 protein: CASSSGRNSPLHF. As DNA, the CDR3 is TGTGCCAGCAGCTCGGGGCGGAATTCACCCCTCCACTTT.

This chain joins TRBV20-1 and TRBJ2-1, with TRBD2 identical over 9 bases. This CDR3 is built from 18 residues. Germline CDR1 DFQATT, CDR2 SNEGSKA (reference sequence). Germline trimming cut 3 bases from V and 8 bases from J; bases unmatched to any gene: 20. CDR3 residues: CSASIRAGGGDKWDEQFF. The CDR3, as DNA: TGCAGTGCTAGCATCCGGGCGGGAGGGGGGGACAAATGGGATGAGCAGTTCTTC.

This clonotype came up a few times. The chain has TRBV9 and TRBJ2-3; 12 bases map to TRBD2. The CDR3 length is 18 residues. J gave up 3 bases and V 1 base, and 9 bases lay outside the gene matches. Germline assignment: CDR1 SGDLS and CDR2 YYNGEE. The CDR3 DNA is TGTGCCAGCAGCGTAAGTCTAGCGGGAGGGATACTTACAGATACGCAGTATTTT. This sequence encodes CASSVSLAGGILTDTQYF.

This clonotype was detected a few times. The chain is built from TRBV5-1 and TRBJ2-7, with D perhaps being TRBD1 or TRBD2 (6 bases each). Trimming cost V 4 bases and J 2 bases, with 13 bases left between them. Per the germline V gene, CDR1 is SGHRS and CDR2 is YFSETQ. The CDR3 runs 14 residues. The CDR3 sequence: CASSPGGLAYEQYF. CDR3 nucleotides: TGCGCCAGCAGCCCCGGGGGCCTAGCCTACGAGCAGTACTTC.

This clonotype has just a few counts. The chain employs TRBV7-2 and TRBJ1-2; 11 bases fit TRBD1. J lost 7 bases, V lost 4 bases, and 5 bases had no gene match. The germline V gene encodes CDR1 SGHTA and CDR2 FQGNSA. The CDR3 extends over 14 amino acids. The CDR3 reads CASSSRDRGIGYTF. For the CDR3, the DNA is TGTGCCAGCAGCTCCCGGGACAGGGGGATTGGCTACACCTTC.